The 27 T cell receptor beta chains listed next were all sequenced from one sample in a study of T cells in localized non-small cell lung cancer. Assay: immunoSEQ multiplex PCR; the TCRdb copy retains only in-frame clones and omits some. This sample has about 2,700 clones, with approximately 31% found just once. This specimen was lung tumor tissue, taken before any cancer treatment. The origin of the receptors is a woman aged 35 to 69 with stage I lung adenocarcinoma.

This clone is medium-sized by share. The chain combines TRBV6-8 with TRBJ2-2; 8 bases map to TRBD2. The germline V gene has CDR1 MNHGY and CDR2 SAAAGT. The CDR3 is 13 amino acids. The trim removed 7 bases at V and 4 bases at J, leaving 2 bases unmatched. CDR3: CASIRGGTGELFF. Written as DNA, the CDR3 is TGTGCCAGCATTCGGGGGGGCACCGGGGAGCTGTTTTTT.

J is TRBJ1-2 and V is TRBV28; no firm D call. The V end lost 5 bases, the J end lost 1 base, and 17 bases lay between the germline ends. From germline, CDR1 is MDHEN and CDR2 SYDVKM. CDR3 length equals 16 residues. CDR3 in DNA: TGTGCCAGCAGTCTAGAAGTAGGAGGGTTTAACTATGGCTACACCTTC. As protein: CASSLEVGGFNYGYTF.

J is TRBJ2-1 and V is TRBV11-3, with D possibly being TRBD1 (5 bases). The germline V and J ends were trimmed by 3 bases and 3 bases, with 12 bases remaining between them. The CDR3 has 15 amino acids. Germline V gene data show CDR1 as SGHNT and CDR2 as YENEEA. The CDR3 here is CASSLGTGRYNEQFF. Here the CDR3 DNA reads TGTGCCAGCAGCTTGGGAACAGGCCGCTACAATGAGCAGTTCTTC.

The V gene is TRBV29-1, the J gene TRBJ2-7; D may match TRBD1 or TRBD2 (5 bases each). Germline V gives CDR1 SQVTM, CDR2 ANQGSEA. There are 12 residues in the CDR3. Trimming took off 7 bases at V and 6 bases at J, with 16 bases between the two ends. CDR3 DNA: TGCAGCGCCCGTGGTCAGGGACGCGAGCAGTACTTC. Protein product: CSARGQGREQYF.

This clone was observed a handful of times. The chain couples TRBV19 to TRBJ2-3; maybe TRBD2 (6 bases). V lost 5 bases to trimming and J lost 6 bases, with 18 bases between them. Germline values: CDR1 LNHDA, CDR2 SQIVND (reference sequence). CDR3 length: 15 amino acids. The chain's CDR3 is CASSLRDLAADTQYF. The CDR3 region has the DNA TGTGCCAGTAGTTTACGGGACTTAGCGGCCGATACGCAGTATTTT.

The chain is built from TRBV7-1 and TRBJ1-3; D gene ambiguous. TRBV7-1 is sorted into the ORF group, with uncertain function. Trimming removed 5 bases at V and 4 bases at J, with 9 bases between. CDR3 length: 13 amino acids. The CDR3 coding sequence is TGTGCCAGCAGCGGCAGCGGCGGAAACACCATATATTTT. This translates into CASSGSGGNTIYF.

The sample holds a few counts of this clone. The germline gene is not matched at one end of the junction; a read error may be the cause. The chain recombines TRBV15 with TRBJ2-3, with D unresolved. CDR1 is LNHNV and CDR2 is YYDKDF in the germline V gene (reference sequence). This CDR3 is 16 amino acids long. The CDR3 nucleotides are TGTGCCACCAGCAGACGCTCCGGGCCAGGCACGGATACGCAGTATTTT. This translates into CATSRRSGPGTDTQYF.

By its share, this clone is medium-sized. V usage is TRBV6-7 and J usage is TRBJ1-1; no firm D call. Being an ORF, TRBV6-7 has a function that is uncertain. V was cut by 11 bases and J by 5 bases, with 18 bases left in between. The CDR3 sequence is 13 residues long. The CDR3 DNA reads as TGTGCCCCCCTGGGAGGCCTAACGACTGAAGCTTTCTTT. It specifies CAPLGGLTTEAFF.

This clone turned up a few times. J is TRBJ1-5 and V is TRBV11-3, with 11 bases that match TRBD1. Germline V gene lookup returns CDR1 SGHNT and CDR2 YENEEA. This CDR3 spans 17 amino acids. Trimming at V came to 5 bases and at J to 6 bases, leaving 12 bases not matched to a gene. CDR3 loop: CASSPSTGTGGFQPQHF. In DNA form, the CDR3 reads TGTGCCAGCAGCCCATCCACCGGGACAGGGGGTTTTCAGCCCCAGCATTTT.

This clone was seen only once. The chain couples TRBV11-3 to TRBJ1-4; tentatively, D is TRBD1 (6 bases). Trimming pared 8 bases from V and 8 bases from J, leaving 21 bases between. Germline V lookup: CDR1 SGHNT, CDR2 YENEEA. The length of the CDR3 is 15 residues. CDR3 sequence: CASLFGRGAGEKLFF. Written as DNA, the CDR3 is TGTGCCAGCCTCTTCGGTAGGGGGGCCGGAGAAAAACTGTTTTTT. Complete variable domain (other parts from reference TRBV11-3 and TRBJ1-4): EAGVVQSPRYKIIEKKQPVAFWCNPISGHNTLYWYLQNLGQGPELLIRYENEEAVDDSQLPKDRFSAERLKGVDSTLKIQPAELGDSAVYLCASLFGRGAGEKLFFGSGTQLSVL.

This clone was counted a few times. The J gene is TRBJ2-3, the V gene TRBV5-1, with TRBD2 matching 14 bases. CDR1 SGHRS and CDR2 YFSETQ come from the germline V gene. J was trimmed by 6 bases and V by 4 bases; bases with no gene match: 4. The CDR3 runs 15 residues. The CDR3 DNA reads TGCGCCAGCAGCACAGGGACTAGCGGGAGTGATACGCAGTATTTT. Encoded protein: CASSTGTSGSDTQYF.

Of note for this clone: The junction departs from germline at one end; a sequencing error may be responsible. The V call is TRBV6-1, the J call TRBJ2-7; tentative D call: TRBD1 (5 bases). The germline V gene has CDR1 MNHNS and CDR2 SASEGT. CDR3 length: 12 amino acids. The CDR3 DNA follows: TGTGCCAGCAGTGAAGAGTGGGGCGAGAAGTACTTC. This encodes CASSEEWGEKYF.

This clone was recorded a few times. V and J are TRBV19 and TRBJ1-5; 10 positions agree with TRBD1. Germline V gene lookup returns CDR1 LNHDA and CDR2 SQIVND (reference sequence). This CDR3 comprises 14 residues. The trim removed 6 bases at V and 2 bases at J, leaving 1 base unmatched. Written as DNA, the CDR3 is TGTGCCAGTAGCGGGACAGGGGGCAATCAGCCCCAGCATTTT. It yields the protein CASSGTGGNQPQHF.

This clone was counted between two and nine times. Here the CDR3 reads CASSLGGPNTEAFF. CDR3 DNA sequence: TGTGCCAGCAGCTTGGGGGGGCCAAACACTGAAGCTTTCTTT. This rearrangement joins TRBV11-3 to TRBJ1-1; tentatively, D is TRBD1 (6 bases). The ends were cut back, 3 bases at V and 2 bases at J, with 10 bases in the middle. Germline assignment: CDR1 SGHNT and CDR2 YENEEA. The CDR3 spans 14 residues.

The gene calls are TRBV10-3 and TRBJ2-5; 8 bases match TRBD1. The V gene end was trimmed by 0 bases and the J gene end by 1 base; junction bases not matched to a gene: 7. Looked up from germline, CDR1 is ENHRY and CDR2 is SYGVKD. The CDR3 extends over 17 amino acids. The CDR3 DNA is TGTGCCATCAGTGAGTCCGCTGACAGGGGCGGCCAAGAGACCCAGTACTTC. It translates to CAISESADRGGQETQYF.

This clone was counted a few times. The rearrangement joins TRBV12-1 to TRBJ1-4. TRBV12-1 is marked as a pseudogene. This CDR3 contains 17 residues. CDR3 sequence reads: CASRSPNHRGHNEKLFF. The DNA of the CDR3 is TGTGCCAGCAGGAGCCCCAATCACCGGGGCCATAATGAAAAACTGTTTTTT.

The chain joins TRBV5-1 to TRBJ2-3; possible D gene TRBD2, 5 bases. Germline CDR1 SGHRS, CDR2 YFSETQ. The CDR3 runs 15 residues. Trimming left V 4 bases short and J 0 bases short, with 12 bases between. CDR3 protein: CASSPLPGSTDTQYF. The CDR3, as DNA: TGCGCCAGCAGCCCCTTGCCGGGAAGCACAGATACGCAGTATTTT.

V and J are TRBV18 and TRBJ2-2; a possible D gene is TRBD2 (6 bases). Germline CDR1 and CDR2: KGHSH and LQKENI. Deletions cut 1 base from V and 5 bases from J, with 20 bases between. The CDR3 is made up of 18 amino acids. The CDR3 DNA reads as TGTGCCAGCTCACCACGGGCCCAGCAAGCGGGCCGAACCGGGGAGCTGTTTTTT. Protein sequence: CASSPRAQQAGRTGELFF.

By frequency in the sample, this clone is medium-sized. The gene calls are TRBV6-8 and TRBJ2-2; maybe TRBD2 (6 bases). This CDR3 has 15 residues. The V gene lost 5 bases and the J gene lost 4 bases, with 14 bases spanning the gap. CDR1 is MNHGY and CDR2 is SAAAGT in the germline V gene. The CDR3: CASSASGGGTGELFF. The CDR3, as DNA: TGTGCCAGCAGTGCCTCCGGGGGAGGCACCGGGGAGCTGTTTTTT.

This clone is termed medium-sized. V usage is TRBV19 and J usage is TRBJ1-1; the D is unclear. CDR3 size: 14 residues. V lost 5 bases and J 3 bases, leaving 13 bases between the germline ends. Germline loops: CDR1 LNHDA, CDR2 SQIVND (reference sequence). The CDR3 spells CASSFLGRDTEAFF. As DNA, the CDR3 is TGTGCCAGTAGTTTCCTAGGACGTGACACTGAAGCTTTCTTT.

This chain uses TRBV11-3 with TRBJ2-7; D remains ambiguous. CDR1 is SGHNT and CDR2 is YENEEA in the germline V gene. V lost 4 bases, J lost 8 bases, and 18 bases lay in between. The CDR3 sequence is 14 residues long. In DNA, the CDR3 is TGTGCCAGCAGCTCGTATCCTATGGGTGGCAAGCAGTACTTC. This gives the protein CASSSYPMGGKQYF.

The table lists this clone with a few counts. The chain joins TRBV19 to TRBJ1-3; the D gene is possibly TRBD1 (5 bases). This CDR3 spans 11 amino acids. CDR1 and CDR2 (germline): LNHDA, SQIVND (reference sequence). V was pared by 9 bases and J by 3 bases, with 6 bases between. The CDR3, as DNA: TGTGCCAGCGGGGGTGGAAACACCATATATTTT. Its translation: CASGGGNTIYF.

The rearrangement uses TRBV18 and TRBJ1-5; 7 bases are shared with TRBD1. The V gene end was trimmed by 6 bases and the J gene end by 8 bases; junction bases not matched to a gene: 7. The CDR3 has 13 amino acids. From germline, CDR1 is KGHSH and CDR2 LQKENI. This CDR3 is CASSPQGDEPQHF. CDR3 in DNA: TGTGCCAGCTCGCCCCAGGGGGACGAGCCCCAGCATTTT.

The chain joins TRBV19 to TRBJ1-5, with D possibly being TRBD1 (6 bases). The CDR3 spans 17 residues. V lost 5 bases and J lost 6, with 23 bases in between. Germline assignment: CDR1 LNHDA and CDR2 SQIVND (reference sequence). CDR3 sequence (DNA): TGTGCCAGTAGTCCCCTCCCGCTACAGGGAGGAGGTCAGCCCCAGCATTTT. As protein: CASSPLPLQGGGQPQHF.

This clone appeared once. The chain has TRBV19 and TRBJ2-3, with TRBD2 identical over 9 bases. This CDR3 spans 16 amino acids. V was pared by 1 base and J by 1 base, with 3 bases of the junction left unmatched. Germline loops: CDR1 LNHDA, CDR2 SQIVND (reference sequence). CDR3 DNA sequence: TGTGCCAGTAGTATAGGAATAGCGGGAGGCACAGATACGCAGTATTTT. It is translated as CASSIGIAGGTDTQYF.

J is TRBJ2-5 and V is TRBV28, with D uncertain. Deletions cut 6 bases from V and 4 bases from J, with 12 bases between. The germline V gene has CDR1 MDHEN and CDR2 SYDVKM. The CDR3 contains 13 residues. CDR3 protein: CASSPPALETQYF. CDR3 DNA sequence: TGTGCCAGCAGCCCCCCCGCGCTAGAGACCCAGTACTTC.

This chain joins TRBV15 and TRBJ2-7; D is unclear. This CDR3 is built from 14 residues. V lost 4 bases to trimming and J lost 0 bases, with 10 bases between them. The germline CDR1 and CDR2 sequences are LNHNV and YYDKDF (reference sequence). CDR3 nucleotides: TGTGCCACCAGCAAACGGACCGGCTCCTACGAGCAGTACTTC. As protein: CATSKRTGSYEQYF.